Below, one T cell receptor (beta chain) is given with its context. The assay was immunoSEQ multiplex PCR, and TCRdb's table has in-frame clones only and misses some. The sample lists almost 50,000 clones; about 90% were seen once. The sample comes from a study of T cell changes during pregnancy in multiple sclerosis. Germline V gives CDR1 SQVTM, CDR2 ANQGSEA. The CDR3 has 14 amino acids. Trimming shortened V by 6 bases and J by 2 bases, and 15 bases separated the two germline ends. Source: CD4+ T cells from peripheral blood mononuclear cells, taken in the second trimester of pregnancy. The sequence was collected from a female donor in good health, enrolled as a control in a pregnancy study. V and J are TRBV29-1 and TRBJ2-3; D remains ambiguous. CDR3 loop: CSVATRLVTDTQYF. The CDR3 region has the DNA TGCAGCGTGGCGACGAGGTTAGTCACAGATACGCAGTATTTT.